This entry is about one T cell receptor (beta chain). Its matching antigen is unknown. This entry belongs to a study of T cells in Graves' hyperthyroidism and ophthalmopathy. Study context: Peripheral blood was acquired at first diagnosis, ahead of any therapy whatsoever. Overall study results and limits: The model predicted ophthalmopathy a median roughly 6.3 months before onset.

Each ophthalmopathy patient scored at least 3 on the Clinical Activity Score and at least 4 on NOSPECS grade, with duration under 3 months. On the basis of clinical symptoms, serum thyroxine and TRAb, thyroid ultrasound and orbital computed tomography, diagnoses were made. RNA transcripts provided the source from which TCR beta CDR3 regions were amplified. An initial round of RT-PCR targeting the TCR CDR3 relied on the HTBI primer set. TCRdb reprocessed the multiplex PCR reads via MiXCR and lists one record per CDR3 protein. The sample contains approximately 530,000 distinct CDR3 sequences, 15% to 20% of which appear only once. Germline V gene sequence: CDR1 MNHEY, CDR2 SMNVEV (reference sequence). V was clipped by 0 bases and J by 3 bases; unmatched bases: 3. The CDR3 is 16 amino acids.

The origin of this receptor is a man between 35 and 55 years old with Graves' ophthalmopathy. Material for sequencing was blood. The chain employs TRBV27 and TRBJ2-2; 8 nucleotides line up with TRBD1. In DNA form, the CDR3 reads TGTGCCAGCAGTTTATCGACAGGGGTGGACACCGGGGAGCTGTTTTTT. This codes for CASSLSTGVDTGELFF.